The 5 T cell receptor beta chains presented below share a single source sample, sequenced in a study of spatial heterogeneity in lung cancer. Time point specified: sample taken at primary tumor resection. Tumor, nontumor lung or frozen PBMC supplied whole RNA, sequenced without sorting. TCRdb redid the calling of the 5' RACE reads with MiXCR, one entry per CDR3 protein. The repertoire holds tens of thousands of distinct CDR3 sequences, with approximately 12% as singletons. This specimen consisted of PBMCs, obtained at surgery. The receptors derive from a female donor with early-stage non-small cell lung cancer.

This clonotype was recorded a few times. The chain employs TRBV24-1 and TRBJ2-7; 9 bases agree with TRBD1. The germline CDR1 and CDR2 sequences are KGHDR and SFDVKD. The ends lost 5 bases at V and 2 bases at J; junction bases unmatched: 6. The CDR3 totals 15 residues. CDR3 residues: CATSGWGQGTYEQYF. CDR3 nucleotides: TGTGCCACCAGTGGTTGGGGACAGGGCACCTACGAGCAGTACTTC.

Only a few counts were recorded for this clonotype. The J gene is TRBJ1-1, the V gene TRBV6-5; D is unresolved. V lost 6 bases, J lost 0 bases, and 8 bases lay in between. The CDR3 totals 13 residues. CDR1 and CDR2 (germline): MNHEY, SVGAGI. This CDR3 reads CASRLGMNTEAFF. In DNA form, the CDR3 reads TGTGCCAGCAGATTAGGAATGAACACTGAAGCTTTCTTT.

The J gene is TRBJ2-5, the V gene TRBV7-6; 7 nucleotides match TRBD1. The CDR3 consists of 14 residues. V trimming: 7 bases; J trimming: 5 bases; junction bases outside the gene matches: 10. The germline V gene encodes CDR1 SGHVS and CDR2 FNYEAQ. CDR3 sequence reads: CASTGTASVETQYF. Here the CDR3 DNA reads TGTGCCAGCACCGGGACAGCGTCAGTGGAGACCCAGTACTTC.

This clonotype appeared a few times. CDR3 sequence: CSARAGTSPYEQYF. The CDR3 nucleotides are TGCAGTGCTAGAGCCGGGACATCCCCCTACGAGCAGTACTTC. The rearrangement uses TRBV20-1 and TRBJ2-7, with D possibly TRBD1 on 6 matching bases. The CDR3 has 14 amino acids. V lost 1 base, J lost 2 bases, and 12 bases lay in between. In germline, CDR1 is DFQATT, CDR2 SNEGSKA (reference sequence).

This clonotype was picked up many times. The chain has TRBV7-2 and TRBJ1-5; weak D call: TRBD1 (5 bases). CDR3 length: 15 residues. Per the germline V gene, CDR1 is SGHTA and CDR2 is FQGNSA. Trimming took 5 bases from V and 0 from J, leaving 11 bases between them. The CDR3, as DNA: TGTGCCAGCAGCAAACAGGCTCATAGCAATCAGCCCCAGCATTTT. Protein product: CASSKQAHSNQPQHF.